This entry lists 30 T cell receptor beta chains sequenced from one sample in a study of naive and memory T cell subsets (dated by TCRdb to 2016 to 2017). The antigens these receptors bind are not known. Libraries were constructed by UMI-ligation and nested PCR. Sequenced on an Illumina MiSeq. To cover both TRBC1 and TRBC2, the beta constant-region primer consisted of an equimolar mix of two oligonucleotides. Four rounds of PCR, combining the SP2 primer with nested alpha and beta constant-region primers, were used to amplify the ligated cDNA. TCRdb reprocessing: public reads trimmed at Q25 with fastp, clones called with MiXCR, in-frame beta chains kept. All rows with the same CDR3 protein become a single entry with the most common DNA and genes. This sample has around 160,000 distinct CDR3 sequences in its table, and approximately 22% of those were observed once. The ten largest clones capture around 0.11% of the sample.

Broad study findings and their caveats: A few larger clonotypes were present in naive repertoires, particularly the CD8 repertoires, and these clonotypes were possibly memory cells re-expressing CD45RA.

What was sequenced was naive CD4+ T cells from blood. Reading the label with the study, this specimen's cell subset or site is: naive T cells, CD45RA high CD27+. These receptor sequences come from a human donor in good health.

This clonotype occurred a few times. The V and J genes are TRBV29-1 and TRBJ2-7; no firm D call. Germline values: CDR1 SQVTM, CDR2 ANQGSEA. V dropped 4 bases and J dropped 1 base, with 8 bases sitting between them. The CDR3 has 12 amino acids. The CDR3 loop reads CSVGLASYEQYF. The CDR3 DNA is TGCAGCGTTGGGCTCGCATCCTACGAGCAGTACTTC.

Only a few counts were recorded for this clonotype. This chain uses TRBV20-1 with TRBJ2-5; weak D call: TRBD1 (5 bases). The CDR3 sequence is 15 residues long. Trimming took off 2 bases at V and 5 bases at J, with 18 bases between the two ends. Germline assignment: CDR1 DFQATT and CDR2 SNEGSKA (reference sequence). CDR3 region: CSARPPQVPGETQYF. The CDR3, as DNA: TGCAGTGCTAGACCCCCACAGGTACCGGGTGAGACCCAGTACTTC.

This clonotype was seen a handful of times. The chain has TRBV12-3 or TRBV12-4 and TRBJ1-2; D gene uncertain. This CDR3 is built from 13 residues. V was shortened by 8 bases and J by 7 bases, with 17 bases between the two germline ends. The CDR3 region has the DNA TGTGCCAGCCATCCCTTCCTCCTAGGTGGCTACACCTTC. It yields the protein CASHPFLLGGYTF.

CDR3 region: CAWSHRDPRNRRQYF. As DNA, the CDR3 is TGTGCCTGGAGTCACCGGGACCCACGAAACAGGCGGCAGTACTTC. The chain employs TRBV30 and TRBJ2-7, with D perhaps TRBD1 or TRBD2 (5 bases each). CDR1 is GTSNPN, CDR2 SVGIG, per germline (reference sequence). Trimming took off 2 bases at V and 9 bases at J, with 23 bases between the two ends. The CDR3 is made up of 15 amino acids.

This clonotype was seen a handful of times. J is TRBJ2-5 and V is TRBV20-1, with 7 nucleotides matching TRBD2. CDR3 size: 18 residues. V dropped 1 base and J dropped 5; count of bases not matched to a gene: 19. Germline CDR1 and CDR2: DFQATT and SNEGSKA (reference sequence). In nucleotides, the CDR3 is TGCAGTGCTAGAGGATTTTTGGAAGTGGGAGGGCCGCGGGAGACCCAGTACTTC. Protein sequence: CSARGFLEVGGPRETQYF.

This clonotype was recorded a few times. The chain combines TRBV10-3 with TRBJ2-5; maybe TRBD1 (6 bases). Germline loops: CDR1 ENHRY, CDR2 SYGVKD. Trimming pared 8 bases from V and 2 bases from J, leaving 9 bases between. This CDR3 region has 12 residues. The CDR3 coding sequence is TGTGCCATCCGGACAGCTCAAGAGACCCAGTACTTC. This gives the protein CAIRTAQETQYF.

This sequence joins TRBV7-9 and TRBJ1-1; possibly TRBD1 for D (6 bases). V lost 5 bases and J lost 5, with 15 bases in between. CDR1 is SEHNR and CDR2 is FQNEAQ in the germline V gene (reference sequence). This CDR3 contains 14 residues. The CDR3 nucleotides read TGTGCCAGCAGCCCCAGGGGAGGGGATACTGAAGCTTTCTTT. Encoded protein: CASSPRGGDTEAFF. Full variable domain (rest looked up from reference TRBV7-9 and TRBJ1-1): DTGVSQNPRHKITKRGQNVTFRCDPISEHNRLYWYRQTLGQGPEFLTYFQNEAQLEKSRLLSDRFSAERPKGSFSTLEIQRTEQGDSAMYLCASSPRGGDTEAFFGQGTRLTVV.

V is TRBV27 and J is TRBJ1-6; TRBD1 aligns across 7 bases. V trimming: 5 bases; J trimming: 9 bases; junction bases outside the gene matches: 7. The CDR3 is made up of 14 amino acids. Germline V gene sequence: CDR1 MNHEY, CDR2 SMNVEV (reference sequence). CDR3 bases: TGTGCCAGCAGTCTCACAGGGGTACGTTCACCCCTCCACTTT. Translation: CASSLTGVRSPLHF.

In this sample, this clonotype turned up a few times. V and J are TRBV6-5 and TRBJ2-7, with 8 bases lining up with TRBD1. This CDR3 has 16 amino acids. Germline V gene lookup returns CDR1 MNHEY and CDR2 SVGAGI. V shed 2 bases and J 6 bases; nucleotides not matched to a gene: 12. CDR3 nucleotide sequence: TGTGCCAGCAGTTACACTGATCGGACAGGGAGCCGCGAGCAGTACTTC. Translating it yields CASSYTDRTGSREQYF.

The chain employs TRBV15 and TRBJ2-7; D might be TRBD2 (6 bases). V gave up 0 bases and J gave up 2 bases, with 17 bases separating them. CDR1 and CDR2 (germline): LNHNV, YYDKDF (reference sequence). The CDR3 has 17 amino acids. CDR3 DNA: TGTGCCACCAGCAGAGACCGGATTGCGGGAATAACCTACGAGCAGTACTTC. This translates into CATSRDRIAGITYEQYF.

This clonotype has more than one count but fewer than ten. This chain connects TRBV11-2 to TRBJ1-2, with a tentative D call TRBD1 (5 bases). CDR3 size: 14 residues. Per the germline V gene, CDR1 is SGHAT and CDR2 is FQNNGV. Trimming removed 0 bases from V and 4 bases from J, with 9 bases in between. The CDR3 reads CASSLDRQIYGYTF. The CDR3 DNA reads TGTGCCAGCAGCTTAGATCGACAGATCTATGGCTACACCTTC.

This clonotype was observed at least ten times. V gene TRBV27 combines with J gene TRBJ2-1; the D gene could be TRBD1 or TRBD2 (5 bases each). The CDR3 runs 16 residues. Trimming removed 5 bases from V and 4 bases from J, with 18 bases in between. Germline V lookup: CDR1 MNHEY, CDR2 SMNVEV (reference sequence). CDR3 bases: TGTGCCAGCAGTCGAACCGGGACGCGGTTTTACAATGAGCAGTTCTTC. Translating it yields CASSRTGTRFYNEQFF.

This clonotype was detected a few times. The CDR3 DNA follows: TGCAGTGCTGAGGGTCAGGGGGCAAAATCTAACACTGAAGCTTTCTTT. Translated: CSAEGQGAKSNTEAFF. The genes are TRBV20-1 and TRBJ1-1; 8 bases are a match to TRBD1. The length of the CDR3 is 16 residues. With 5 bases clipped from V and 2 bases from J, the junction kept 13 bases outside the gene matches. The germline V gene encodes CDR1 DFQATT and CDR2 SNEGSKA (reference sequence).

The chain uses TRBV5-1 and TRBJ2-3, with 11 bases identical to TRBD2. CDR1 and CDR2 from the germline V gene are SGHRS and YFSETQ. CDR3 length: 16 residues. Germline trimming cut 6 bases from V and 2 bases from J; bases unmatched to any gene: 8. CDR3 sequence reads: CASTKLAGDLTDTQYF. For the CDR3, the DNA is TGCGCCAGCACCAAACTAGCGGGAGATCTCACAGATACGCAGTATTTT.

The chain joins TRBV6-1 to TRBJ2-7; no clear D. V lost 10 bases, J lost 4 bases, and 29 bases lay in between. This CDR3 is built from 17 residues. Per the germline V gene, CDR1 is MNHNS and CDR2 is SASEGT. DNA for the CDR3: TGTGCCACTTCGGGCCCCCTGGGCAGTCTCATCGGGTACGAGCAGTACTTC. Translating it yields CATSGPLGSLIGYEQYF.

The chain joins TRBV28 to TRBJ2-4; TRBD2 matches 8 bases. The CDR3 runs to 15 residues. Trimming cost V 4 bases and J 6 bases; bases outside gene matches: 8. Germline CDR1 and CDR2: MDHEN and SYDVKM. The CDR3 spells CASSSFTGTRNIQYF. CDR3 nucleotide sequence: TGTGCCAGCAGTTCCTTCACCGGGACTAGAAACATTCAGTACTTC.

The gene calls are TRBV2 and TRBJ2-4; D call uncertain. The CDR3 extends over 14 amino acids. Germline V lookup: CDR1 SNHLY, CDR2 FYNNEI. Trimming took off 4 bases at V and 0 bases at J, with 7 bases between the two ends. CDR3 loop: CASSADLAKNIQYF. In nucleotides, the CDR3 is TGTGCCAGCAGTGCCGATCTAGCCAAAAACATTCAGTACTTC.

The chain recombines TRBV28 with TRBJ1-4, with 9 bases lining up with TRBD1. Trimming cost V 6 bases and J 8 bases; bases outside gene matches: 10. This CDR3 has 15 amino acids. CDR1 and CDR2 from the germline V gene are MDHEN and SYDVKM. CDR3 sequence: CASSQNRGRREKLFF. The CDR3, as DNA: TGTGCCAGCAGCCAAAACAGGGGGCGCCGGGAAAAACTGTTTTTT.

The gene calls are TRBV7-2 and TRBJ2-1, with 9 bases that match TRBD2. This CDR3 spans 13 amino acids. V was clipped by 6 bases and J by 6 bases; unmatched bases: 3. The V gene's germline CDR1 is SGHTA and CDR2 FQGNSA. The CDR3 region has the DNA TGTGCCAGCAGGGGACTAGCTATCAATGAGCAGTTCTTC. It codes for CASRGLAINEQFF.

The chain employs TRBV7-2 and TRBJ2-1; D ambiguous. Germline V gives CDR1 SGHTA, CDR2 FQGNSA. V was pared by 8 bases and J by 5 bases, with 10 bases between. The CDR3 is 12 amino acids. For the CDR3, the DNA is TGTGCCAGCGGCCCGGACCACAATGAGCAGTTCTTC. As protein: CASGPDHNEQFF.

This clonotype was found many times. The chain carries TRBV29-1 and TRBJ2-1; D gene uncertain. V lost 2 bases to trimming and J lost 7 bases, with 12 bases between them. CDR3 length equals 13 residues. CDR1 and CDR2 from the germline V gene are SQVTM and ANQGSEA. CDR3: CSVETILGNEQFF. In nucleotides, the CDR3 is TGCAGCGTTGAAACCATTCTAGGGAATGAGCAGTTCTTC.

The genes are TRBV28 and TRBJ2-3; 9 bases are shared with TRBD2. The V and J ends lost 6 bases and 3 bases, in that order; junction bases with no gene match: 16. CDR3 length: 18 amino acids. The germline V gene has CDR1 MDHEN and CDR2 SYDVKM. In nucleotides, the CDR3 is TGTGCCAGCAGCTTAAGCCTAGGCGGGAGGGTTTTAACAGATACGCAGTATTTT. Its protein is CASSLSLGGRVLTDTQYF.

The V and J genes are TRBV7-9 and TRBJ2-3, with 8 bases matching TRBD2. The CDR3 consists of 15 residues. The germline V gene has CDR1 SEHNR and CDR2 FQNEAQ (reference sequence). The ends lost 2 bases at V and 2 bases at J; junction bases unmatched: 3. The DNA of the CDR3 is TGTGCCAGCAGCTTAAATAGCGGGAACACAGATACGCAGTATTTT. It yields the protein CASSLNSGNTDTQYF.

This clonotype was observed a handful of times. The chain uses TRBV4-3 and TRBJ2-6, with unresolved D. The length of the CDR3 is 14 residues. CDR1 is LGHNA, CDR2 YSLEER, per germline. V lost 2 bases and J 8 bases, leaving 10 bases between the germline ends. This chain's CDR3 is CASSQKIRSNVLTF. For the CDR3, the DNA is TGCGCCAGCAGCCAAAAAATTCGATCCAACGTCCTGACTTTC.

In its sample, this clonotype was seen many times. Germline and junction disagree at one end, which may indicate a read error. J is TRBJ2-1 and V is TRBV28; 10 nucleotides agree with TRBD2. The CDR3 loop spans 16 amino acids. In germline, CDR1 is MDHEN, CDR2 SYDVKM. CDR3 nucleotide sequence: TGCGCCATCTCCGGGACTAGCGAACAATTCTACAATGAGCAGTTCTTC. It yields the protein CAISGTSEQFYNEQFF.

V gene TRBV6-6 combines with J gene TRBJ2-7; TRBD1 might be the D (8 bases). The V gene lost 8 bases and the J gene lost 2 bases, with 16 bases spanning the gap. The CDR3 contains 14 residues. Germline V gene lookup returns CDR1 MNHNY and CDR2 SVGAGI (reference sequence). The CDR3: CASGGQGLTYEQYF. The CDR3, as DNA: TGTGCCAGCGGCGGACAGGGACTAACCTACGAGCAGTACTTC.

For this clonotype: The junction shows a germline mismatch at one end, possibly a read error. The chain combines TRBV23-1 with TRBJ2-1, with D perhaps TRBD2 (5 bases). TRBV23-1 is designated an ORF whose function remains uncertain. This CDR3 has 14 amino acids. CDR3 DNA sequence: TGCGCCAGCAGTCGGGAGCGGTCCTACGATGAGCAGTTCTTC. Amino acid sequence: CASSRERSYDEQFF.

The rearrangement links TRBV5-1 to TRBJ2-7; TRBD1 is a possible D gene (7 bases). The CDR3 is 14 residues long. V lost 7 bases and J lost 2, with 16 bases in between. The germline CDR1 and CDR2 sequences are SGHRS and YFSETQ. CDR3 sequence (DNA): TGCGCCAGCTTTAGGGGGGACAGTACCTACGAGCAGTACTTC. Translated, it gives CASFRGDSTYEQYF.

The CDR3 DNA sequence: TGTGCCATCAGTGACCCGGGACAGGGCAACTATGGCTACACCTTC. It is translated as CAISDPGQGNYGYTF. The genes are TRBV10-3 and TRBJ1-2; 9 nucleotides match TRBD1. CDR1 and CDR2 (germline): ENHRY, SYGVKD. The CDR3 extends over 15 amino acids. Germline trimming cut 3 bases from V and 2 bases from J; bases unmatched to any gene: 4.

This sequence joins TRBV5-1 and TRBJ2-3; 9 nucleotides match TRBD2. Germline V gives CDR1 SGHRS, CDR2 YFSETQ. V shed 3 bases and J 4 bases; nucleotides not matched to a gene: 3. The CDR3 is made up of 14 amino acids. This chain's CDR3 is CASSSLAGADTQYF. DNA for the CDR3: TGCGCCAGCAGCTCGTTAGCGGGAGCAGATACGCAGTATTTT.